One sample yielded the 23 T cell receptor beta chains listed below, sequenced in a study of cytomegalovirus exposure and HLA in healthy donors (dated by TCRdb to the late 2010s). Library preparation employed the immunoSEQ multiplex PCR assay. The multiplex PCR relied on a mix of 60 forward primers for TCR Vbeta segments and 13 reverse primers for TCR Jbeta segments. This immuneACCESS table, as held by TCRdb, lists in-frame sequences with V and J called but not all clones. Of the missing ones, under half trace to an unresolved V gene in checked studies; the others have no known cause. A total of around 160,000 clones appear in this sample, more than 60% of them only once. The ten largest clones capture about 12% of the sample. Source material: PBMCs. These TCRs come from a man in his forties or fifties in good health and CMV-seropositive.

The V and J genes are TRBV6-1 and TRBJ2-1; 7 bases match TRBD2. CDR3 length: 15 amino acids. Germline V lookup: CDR1 MNHNS, CDR2 SASEGT. After removal of 4 bases from V and 2 bases from J, the junction contained 5 bases not matched to a gene. The CDR3 is CASSVLAATYNEQFF. In DNA form, the CDR3 reads TGTGCCAGCAGTGTCCTAGCGGCAACCTACAATGAGCAGTTCTTC.

The chain uses TRBV18 and TRBJ1-2; D uncertain. The V gene's germline CDR1 is KGHSH and CDR2 LQKENI. The CDR3 has 14 residues. Trimming cost V 0 bases and J 8 bases, with 13 bases left between them. Here the CDR3 DNA reads TGTGCCAGCTCACCACCGGGTGAGGGCCGGGGCTACACCTTC. This gives the protein CASSPPGEGRGYTF.

The chain is built from TRBV7-3 and TRBJ2-1; possible D gene TRBD2, 5 bases. The CDR3 totals 13 residues. Trimming took off 2 bases at V and 3 bases at J, with 5 bases between the two ends. From germline, CDR1 is SGHTA and CDR2 FQGTGA. The CDR3 DNA follows: TGTGCCAGCAGCTTAGGGAGCTACAATGAGCAGTTCTTC. Translation: CASSLGSYNEQFF.

The chain is built from TRBV15 and TRBJ1-3, with D hard to call. Germline V gives CDR1 LNHNV, CDR2 YYDKDF (reference sequence). There are 14 residues in the CDR3. Trimming cost V 1 base and J 6 bases, with 10 bases left between them. For the CDR3, the DNA is TGTGCCACCAGCAGAGGCTGGAGGGAAAACACCATATATTTT. Translation: CATSRGWRENTIYF. The complete variable domain, with remaining parts taken from reference TRBV15 and TRBJ1-3, reads DAMVIQNPRYQVTQFGKPVTLSCSQTLNHNVMYWYQQKSSQAPKLLFHYYDKDFNNEADTPDNFQSRRPNTSFCFLDIRSPGLGDTAMYLCATSRGWRENTIYFGEGSWLTVV.

J is TRBJ2-2 and V is TRBV28; maybe TRBD1 (5 bases). Germline V gene lookup returns CDR1 MDHEN and CDR2 SYDVKM. Trimming took off 10 bases at V and 7 bases at J, with 19 bases between the two ends. The CDR3 has 14 amino acids. The CDR3 loop is CATLGPGAVGELFF. The CDR3 DNA is TGTGCCACCCTGGGGCCGGGCGCCGTCGGGGAGCTGTTTTTT.

This clone was observed a single time. V and J are TRBV18 and TRBJ1-6; 7 bases align to TRBD1. The CDR3 loop spans 14 amino acids. Germline V gene lookup returns CDR1 KGHSH and CDR2 LQKENI. The trim removed 1 base at V and 8 bases at J, leaving 2 bases unmatched. CDR3 region: CASSPQGADSPLHF. CDR3 in DNA: TGTGCCAGCTCACCACAGGGGGCTGATTCACCCCTCCACTTT.

The genes are TRBV5-4 and TRBJ2-1; 10 nucleotides line up with TRBD2. The germline V gene has CDR1 SGHNT and CDR2 YYREEE (reference sequence). This CDR3 has 17 residues. With 2 bases clipped from V and 7 bases from J, the junction kept 12 bases outside the gene matches. The CDR3 DNA sequence: TGTGCCAGCAGCTTTCTAGCGGGAGAGGGAAGTGTGAATGAGCAGTTCTTC. This encodes CASSFLAGEGSVNEQFF.

V is TRBV7-2 and J is TRBJ1-2; the D gene is possibly TRBD1 (5 bases). V lost 8 bases and J lost 7, with 17 bases in between. CDR1 and CDR2 from the germline V gene are SGHTA and FQGNSA. This CDR3 contains 13 residues. For the CDR3, the DNA is TGTGCCAGCGGCGAACGGCAGGGAGGTGGCTACACCTTC. Residues: CASGERQGGGYTF.

The rearrangement links TRBV27 to TRBJ2-7, with TRBD2 matching 9 bases. Germline-derived CDR1 and CDR2 are MNHEY and SMNVEV (reference sequence). Losses at the gene ends were 4 bases for V and 4 bases for J; bases not matched to a gene: 17. The CDR3 sequence is 18 residues long. The CDR3 coding sequence is TGTGCCAGCAGTTCGTCAATTCGCGGGAGGGCCCTCGTTTACGAGCAGTACTTC. Protein sequence: CASSSSIRGRALVYEQYF.

CDR3 region: CASSTGVSYEQYF. CDR3 in DNA: TGTGCCAGTAGTACAGGGGTATCCTACGAGCAGTACTTC. The V call is TRBV19, the J call TRBJ2-7, with D possibly matching TRBD1 (6 bases). The CDR3 has 13 residues. The germline CDR1 and CDR2 sequences are LNHDA and SQIVND (reference sequence). V lost 4 bases to trimming and J lost 1 base, with 8 bases between them.

V is TRBV27 and J is TRBJ1-1; the match to TRBD1 covers 7 bases. Germline values: CDR1 MNHEY, CDR2 SMNVEV (reference sequence). V shed 6 bases, J shed 4 bases, and the junction held 11 bases outside the gene matches. The CDR3 runs 15 residues. The CDR3 loop is CASSLQGRGGTEAFF. CDR3 DNA sequence: TGTGCCAGCAGCCTACAGGGGCGTGGAGGCACTGAAGCTTTCTTT.

The chain combines TRBV28 with TRBJ2-3; 7 nucleotides match TRBD2. CDR3 length: 18 amino acids. Germline V gives CDR1 MDHEN, CDR2 SYDVKM. Trimming cost V 8 bases and J 0 bases; bases outside gene matches: 17. CDR3 nucleotide sequence: TGTGCCAGCCACGGGGCTAGCGGTCTCCTTTCGAGCACAGATACGCAGTATTTT. Protein: CASHGASGLLSSTDTQYF.

V usage is TRBV2 and J usage is TRBJ2-3; 7 bases map to TRBD2. This CDR3 is built from 13 residues. Germline-derived CDR1 and CDR2 are SNHLY and FYNNEI. The J segment lost 3 bases and the V segment lost 6 bases, leaving 3 bases of the junction unmatched. CDR3 region: CASRWGGTDTQYF. CDR3 DNA sequence: TGTGCCAGCAGGTGGGGAGGGACAGATACGCAGTATTTT.

The gene calls are TRBV7-2 and TRBJ2-2; 8 bases agree with TRBD2. The germline CDR1 and CDR2 sequences are SGHTA and FQGNSA. J lost 7 bases, V lost 4 bases, and 2 bases had no gene match. CDR3 size: 13 residues. CDR3 in DNA: TGTGCCAGCAGCTCTCTAGCGGGCGGGGAGCTGTTTTTT. It yields the protein CASSSLAGGELFF.

The rearrangement links TRBV11-2 to TRBJ2-1, with a weak D call TRBD2 (5 bases). Looked up from germline, CDR1 is SGHAT and CDR2 is FQNNGV. The CDR3 loop spans 13 amino acids. Trimming pared 0 bases from V and 8 bases from J, leaving 8 bases between. The CDR3 DNA reads as TGTGCCAGCAGCTTAGAGCGGGTCTATGAGCAGTTCTTC. Amino acids: CASSLERVYEQFF.

The gene calls are TRBV27 and TRBJ2-3, with 9 bases matching TRBD2. CDR1 MNHEY and CDR2 SMNVEV come from the germline V gene (reference sequence). The CDR3 has 16 residues. V shed 5 bases, J shed 1 base, and the junction held 7 bases outside the gene matches. This CDR3 is CASSPALAGGTDTQYF. The CDR3 bases are TGTGCCAGCAGTCCGGCGTTAGCGGGAGGCACAGATACGCAGTATTTT.

This clone was detected once. This chain links TRBV15 with TRBJ2-7; tentative D call: TRBD2 (5 bases). The V end was cut by 0 bases, the J end by 7 bases, with 19 bases between. Germline V gene lookup returns CDR1 LNHNV and CDR2 YYDKDF (reference sequence). This CDR3 is 16 amino acids long. The CDR3 is CATSRDRSSWNGEQYF. The CDR3 coding sequence is TGTGCCACCAGCAGAGATCGGTCTAGCTGGAATGGGGAGCAGTACTTC.

This chain connects TRBV5-4 to TRBJ1-2; 9 bases map to TRBD1. CDR1 and CDR2 (germline): SGHNT, YYREEE (reference sequence). This CDR3 spans 15 amino acids. The V segment lost 4 bases and the J segment 11 bases; nucleotides outside the gene matches: 15. This CDR3 reads CASSLGLWDRAGYTF. The CDR3 DNA follows: TGTGCCAGCAGCCTTGGATTGTGGGACAGGGCTGGTTACACCTTC.

This clone showed up just once. The V gene is TRBV30, the J gene TRBJ1-2; D unclear. Between the trimmed V and J ends, which lost 2 bases and 7 bases, there was a span of 8 bases. This CDR3 is 11 amino acids long. Germline CDR1 reads GTSNPN; CDR2 reads SVGIG (reference sequence). CDR3 sequence: CAWSTSGGYTF. In DNA form, the CDR3 reads TGTGCCTGGAGTACTAGCGGTGGCTACACCTTC.

V usage is TRBV6-5 and J usage is TRBJ2-7; TRBD1 matches at 7 bases. The J segment lost 6 bases and the V segment lost 8 bases, leaving 13 bases of the junction unmatched. Germline CDR1 and CDR2: MNHEY and SVGAGI. The CDR3 sequence is 14 residues long. CDR3 DNA sequence: TGTGCCAGCCGGAAGACAGGGAGTCGAATCGAGCAGTACTTC. This translates into CASRKTGSRIEQYF.

The rearrangement joins TRBV7-9 to TRBJ2-1; TRBD1 agrees at 8 bases. J lost 7 bases, V lost 2 bases, and 4 bases had no gene match. This CDR3 has 14 residues. Germline V gives CDR1 SEHNR, CDR2 FQNEAQ (reference sequence). CDR3 coding DNA: TGTGCCAGCAGCTTACAGGGGGCCAATAATGAGCAGTTCTTC. Its translation: CASSLQGANNEQFF.

This clone was picked up one time. This sequence joins TRBV5-4 and TRBJ1-3; 8 bases are a match to TRBD1. CDR1 and CDR2 from the germline V gene are SGHNT and YYREEE (reference sequence). The CDR3 length is 14 residues. V lost 4 bases to trimming and J lost 4 bases; unmatched junction nucleotides: 4. Here the CDR3 reads CASSPDRVGNTIYF. The DNA of the CDR3 is TGTGCCAGCAGCCCGGACAGGGTCGGAAACACCATATATTTT.

V and J are TRBV27 and TRBJ2-7, with D possibly matching TRBD2 (6 bases). V lost 8 bases to trimming and J lost 2 bases, with 13 bases between them. This CDR3 is built from 13 residues. Germline CDR1 reads MNHEY; CDR2 reads SMNVEV (reference sequence). The CDR3 DNA follows: TGTGCCAGCCAGAATAGCGGTACCTACGAGCAGTACTTC. This sequence encodes CASQNSGTYEQYF.